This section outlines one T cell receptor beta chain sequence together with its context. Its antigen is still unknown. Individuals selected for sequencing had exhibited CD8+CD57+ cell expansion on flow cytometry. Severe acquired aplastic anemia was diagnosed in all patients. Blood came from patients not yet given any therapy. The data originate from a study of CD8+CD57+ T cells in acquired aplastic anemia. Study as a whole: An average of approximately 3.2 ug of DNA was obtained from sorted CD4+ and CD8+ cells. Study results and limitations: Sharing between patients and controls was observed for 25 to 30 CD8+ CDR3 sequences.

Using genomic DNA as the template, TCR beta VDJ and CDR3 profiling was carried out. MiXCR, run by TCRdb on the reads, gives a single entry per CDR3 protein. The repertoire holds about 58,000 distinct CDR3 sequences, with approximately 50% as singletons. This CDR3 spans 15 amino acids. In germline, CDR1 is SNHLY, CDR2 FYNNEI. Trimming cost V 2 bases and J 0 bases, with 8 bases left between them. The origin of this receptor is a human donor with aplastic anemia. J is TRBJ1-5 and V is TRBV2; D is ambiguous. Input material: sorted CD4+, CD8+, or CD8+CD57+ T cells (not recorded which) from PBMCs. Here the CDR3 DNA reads TGTGCCAGCAGTGAACTGAAGAATAGCAATCAGCCCCAGCATTTT. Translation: CASSELKNSNQPQHF.